Listed below are T cell receptor beta chains from one sample, sequenced in a study of blood T cell repertoires in COVID-19. Produced via immunoSEQ multiplex PCR; TCRdb's table is partial and in-frame only. The sample includes about 130,000 clones, approximately 83% of them seen just once. Sequenced sample: peripheral blood. The receptor set was obtained from a woman in her 50s who had recovered from COVID-19. Both conserved end residues are part of each CDR3. The order of the fields is V gene, J gene, D gene, CDR3 protein, CDR3 DNA. D genes are given only for firm matches.

v_gene: TRBV5-8
j_gene: TRBJ1-1
d_gene: NA
CDR3aa: CASSFIQVETEAFF
CDR3nt: TGTGCCAGCAGCTTCATACAGGTCGAGACTGAAGCTTTCTTT

v_gene: TRBV7-9
j_gene: TRBJ1-2
d_gene: NA
CDR3aa: CASSSTPGNYGYTF
CDR3nt: TGTGCCAGCAGCTCAACGCCAGGGAACTATGGCTACACCTTC

v_gene: TRBV29-1
j_gene: TRBJ2-7
d_gene: NA
CDR3aa: CSVEKGDEQYF
CDR3nt: TGCAGCGTTGAGAAGGGGGACGAGCAGTACTTC

v_gene: TRBV25-1
j_gene: TRBJ1-4
d_gene: TRBD1
CDR3aa: CASRGAGTGVEKLFF
CDR3nt: TGTGCCAGCAGGGGGGCCGGGACAGGGGTAGAAAAACTGTTTTTT

v_gene: TRBV27
j_gene: TRBJ1-2
d_gene: NA
CDR3aa: CASSKTADYGYTF
CDR3nt: TGTGCCAGCAGTAAAACAGCTGATTATGGCTACACCTTC

v_gene: TRBV11-3
j_gene: TRBJ1-1
d_gene: NA
CDR3aa: CASSSPWGEVNTEAFF
CDR3nt: TGTGCCAGCAGCTCCCCGTGGGGGGAAGTGAACACTGAAGCTTTCTTT

v_gene: TRBV30
j_gene: TRBJ2-4
d_gene: TRBD2
CDR3aa: CAWSVLAGAFQYF
CDR3nt: TGTGCCTGGAGTGTACTAGCGGGGGCCTTTCAGTACTTC

v_gene: TRBV11-3
j_gene: TRBJ2-2
d_gene: NA
CDR3aa: CASSLGGTGELFF
CDR3nt: TGTGCCAGCAGTCTAGGAGGGACCGGGGAGCTGTTTTTT

v_gene: TRBV7-3
j_gene: TRBJ2-1
d_gene: NA
CDR3aa: CASSRDPTIQGNEQFF
CDR3nt: TGTGCCAGCAGCCGAGATCCCACCATCCAGGGAAATGAGCAGTTCTTC

v_gene: TRBV10-3
j_gene: TRBJ2-3
d_gene: NA
CDR3aa: CAISKEAEDTQYF
CDR3nt: TGTGCCATCTCAAAGGAGGCTGAAGATACGCAGTATTTT

v_gene: TRBV7-9
j_gene: TRBJ2-5
d_gene: NA
CDR3aa: CASSPLGVGETQYF
CDR3nt: TGTGCCAGCAGTCCGTTAGGGGTTGGCGAGACCCAGTACTTC

v_gene: TRBV30
j_gene: TRBJ2-5
d_gene: TRBD1
CDR3aa: CAWSETGGRETQYF
CDR3nt: TGTGCCTGGAGTGAGACAGGGGGGCGGGAGACCCAGTACTTC